A selection of T cell receptor beta chains follows, all from one sample in a study of shared clonotypes between healthy human individuals. TCRdb's table, derived via immunoSEQ multiplex PCR, lists solely in-frame clones and lacks some. The sample has approximately 1,000,000 clones, around 77% seen once. Sequenced material: memory CD4+ T cells from PBMCs. Receptors originate from a man younger than 35 in good health. Some clones in this sample may be carry-over from other donors' samples. CDR3s include the opening cysteine and the closing phenylalanine or tryptophan. The D gene is left open where the match is weak. Some rows have no size entry. The others give once, few or many, or a class for an expanded clone.

>NA|TRBD1|TRBJ1-2|TRBV28
CASSLGQANYGYTF
TGTGCCAGCAGCCTGGGACAGGCCAACTATGGCTACACCTTC
>NA|NA|TRBJ2-7|TRBV27
CASSSQDSYEQYF
TGTGCCAGCAGTTCCCAGGACTCCTACGAGCAGTACTTC
>NA|TRBD2|TRBJ2-7|TRBV28
CASSPPGLAVYEQYF
TGTGCCAGCAGCCCCCCGGGACTAGCGGTATACGAGCAGTACTTC
>few|NA|TRBJ2-2|TRBV15
CATSRDLTGELFF
TGTGCCACCAGCAGAGATTTAACCGGGGAGCTGTTTTTT
>NA|NA|TRBJ1-5|TRBV9
CASSVGVNQPQHF
TGTGCCAGCAGCGTAGGCGTTAATCAGCCCCAGCATTTT
>few|NA|TRBJ1-4|TRBV28
CASSPTGVSRGEKLFF
TGTGCCAGCAGTCCAACGGGAGTGTCGAGGGGTGAAAAACTGTTTTTT
>NA|TRBD2|TRBJ2-7|TRBV11-3
CASSRTGLAGSYEQYF
TGTGCCAGCAGCCGAACGGGACTAGCGGGCTCCTACGAGCAGTACTTC
>NA|NA|TRBJ2-7|TRBV11-3
CASSFSSSLEQYF
TGTGCCAGCAGCTTCAGCTCCAGCTTGGAGCAGTACTTC
>NA|NA|TRBJ2-5|TRBV25-1
CASSEYGETQYF
TGTGCCAGCAGTGAATATGGAGAGACCCAGTACTTC
>NA|TRBD2|TRBJ2-1|TRBV5-5
CASSISGSRNEQFF
TGTGCCAGCAGCATTAGCGGGAGCAGGAATGAGCAGTTCTTC
>NA|NA|TRBJ1-1|TRBV28
CASSSPGAGVAFF
TGTGCCAGCAGTTCCCCCGGAGCTGGCGTCGCTTTCTTT
>few|NA|TRBJ2-3|TRBV6-1
CASPKVRESPDTQYF
TGTGCCAGTCCTAAGGTCCGGGAGTCGCCAGATACGCAGTATTTT
>NA|TRBD1|TRBJ2-2|TRBV7-8
CASSLGSTGVAGELFF
TGTGCCAGCAGCTTAGGGTCGACAGGGGTTGCCGGGGAGCTGTTTTTT
>NA|TRBD1|TRBJ1-3|TRBV4-1
CASSQDRGSGNTIYF
TGCGCCAGCAGCCAGGACAGGGGCTCGGGAAACACCATATATTTT
>NA|NA|TRBJ2-7|TRBV4-1
CASSPRDSAYEQYF
TGCGCCAGCAGCCCGCGGGACTCCGCCTACGAGCAGTACTTC
>NA|NA|TRBJ2-7|TRBV29-1
CSVQGAYEQYF
TGCAGCGTCCAGGGTGCCTACGAGCAGTACTTC
>NA|TRBD1|TRBJ2-7|TRBV30
CAWGRDRGLNEQYF
TGTGCCTGGGGACGGGACAGGGGGCTAAACGAGCAGTACTTC
>once|NA|TRBJ1-1|TRBV7-6
CASSLDRRTEAFF
TGTGCCAGCAGCTTAGACAGAAGGACTGAAGCTTTCTTT
>NA|NA|TRBJ2-7|TRBV7-9
CASSFGSYEQYF
TGTGCCAGCAGCTTTGGCTCCTACGAGCAGTACTTC
>NA|NA|TRBJ2-7|TRBV27
CASSFGRSYEQYF
TGTGCCAGCAGTTTCGGCCGCTCCTACGAGCAGTACTTC
>NA|NA|TRBJ1-1|TRBV9
CASSVIREAEAFF
TGTGCCAGCAGCGTAATCCGGGAGGCTGAAGCTTTCTTT
>NA|TRBD1|TRBJ1-1|TRBV30
CAWRTPQVRGAETEAFF
TGTGCCTGGAGGACGCCACAGGTCAGGGGGGCTGAGACTGAAGCTTTCTTT
>NA|NA|TRBJ2-3|TRBV13
CASHPVGADTQYF
TGTGCCAGCCATCCTGTGGGAGCAGATACGCAGTATTTT
>NA|TRBD1|TRBJ1-2|TRBV28
CASSLRTGGFGYTF
TGTGCCAGCAGTTTACGCACAGGGGGGTTCGGCTACACCTTC
>NA|NA|TRBJ1-5|TRBV6-1
CASSEGTLGPNQPQHF
TGTGCCAGCAGTGAAGGGACCCTAGGCCCCAATCAGCCCCAGCATTTT
>NA|TRBD1|TRBJ1-1|TRBV29-1
CSVDRGRYTEAFF
TGCAGCGTTGACAGGGGGCGATACACTGAAGCTTTCTTT
>NA|NA|TRBJ2-7|TRBV10-3
CAISESGSRNEQYF
TGTGCCATCAGTGAGTCAGGGAGTAGGAACGAGCAGTACTTC
>NA|NA|TRBJ1-5|TRBV21-1
CASTIQGTLESNQPQHF
TGTGCCAGCACCATTCAAGGGACATTAGAGAGCAATCAGCCCCAGCATTTT
>NA|NA|TRBJ2-3|TRBV6-4
CASSVQAGDTQYF
TGTGCCAGCAGTGTCCAGGCTGGAGATACGCAGTATTTT
>NA|TRBD1|TRBJ2-5|TRBV15
CATSRGTGGYQETQYF
TGTGCCACCAGCAGGGGGACAGGGGGGTACCAAGAGACCCAGTACTTC
>NA|NA|TRBJ2-1|TRBV5-8
CASSLSGLYNEQFF
TGTGCCAGCAGCTTAAGTGGACTTTACAATGAGCAGTTCTTC
>NA|NA|TRBJ1-4|TRBV6-1
CASSSRDGGGEKLFF
TGTGCCAGCAGTAGCAGGGATGGAGGAGGAGAAAAACTGTTTTTT
>NA|TRBD1|TRBJ2-7|TRBV7-2
CASSLQTGGSYEQYF
TGTGCCAGCAGCTTACAGACAGGGGGCTCCTACGAGCAGTACTTC
>NA|NA|TRBJ1-3|TRBV4-2
CASSQETGRSSGNTIYF
TGTGCCAGCAGCCAAGAGACAGGAAGGAGCTCTGGAAACACCATATATTTT
>once|NA|TRBJ2-5|TRBV28
CASSPGSRPMGTQYF
TGTGCCAGCAGTCCAGGGTCTCGCCCGATGGGGACCCAGTACTTC
>NA|NA|TRBJ2-1|TRBV7-9
CASSWTWEAVHNEQFF
TGTGCCAGCAGCTGGACGTGGGAAGCTGTCCACAATGAGCAGTTCTTC
>NA|NA|TRBJ2-7|TRBV6-5
CASTPPGSDEQYF
TGTGCCAGCACCCCCCCCGGGTCCGACGAGCAGTACTTC
>NA|NA|TRBJ1-6|TRBV28
CASSPMSLGTHYNSPLHF
TGTGCCAGCAGTCCCATGTCTCTCGGCACTCACTATAATTCACCCCTCCACTTT
>NA|NA|TRBJ1-2|TRBV10-2
CASSESRQGSGYTF
TGCGCCAGCAGTGAGTCCCGGCAGGGAAGCGGCTACACCTTC
>NA|NA|TRBJ2-7|TRBV7-2
CASRNPTTWGDEQYF
TGTGCCAGCAGAAACCCAACTACCTGGGGAGACGAGCAGTACTTC
>NA|NA|TRBJ1-3|TRBV25-1
CASEESRGNTIYF
TGTGCCAGCGAGGAAAGCCGCGGAAACACCATATATTTT
>NA|NA|TRBJ2-4|TRBV30
CAWSVRRESLAKNIQYF
TGTGCCTGGAGTGTACGCAGGGAGTCATTAGCCAAAAACATTCAGTACTTC
>NA|NA|TRBJ2-3|TRBV7-6
CASSLRSAGTTDTQYF
TGTGCCAGCAGCTTGAGGTCAGCCGGCACCACAGATACGCAGTATTTT
>NA|NA|TRBJ2-2|TRBV7-3
CASSFQGGTGELFF
TGTGCCAGCAGCTTCCAGGGGGGCACCGGGGAGCTGTTTTTT
>NA|NA|TRBJ2-1|TRBV7-6
CASSSMGEQFF
TGTGCCAGCAGCTCTATGGGTGAGCAGTTCTTC
>NA|TRBD2|TRBJ2-7|TRBV5-4
CASSLVASGTYEQYF
TGTGCCAGCAGCTTGGTTGCTAGCGGGACCTACGAGCAGTACTTC